This TCR beta chain originates from a study of post-analysis software for immune sequencing data. The sample holds many counts of this clonotype. Its antigen remains unknown. Study-level points and caveats: Controls showed lower frequencies than patients for roughly 5 TRBV segments, and TRBV5-6, TRBV5-1 and TRBV20-1 were among these. By F measure, samples from a shared preparation batch strongly co-clustered.

Germline assignment: CDR1 MNHEY and CDR2 SVGAGI. The CDR3 sequence is 16 residues long. V dropped 5 bases and J dropped 6 bases, with 20 bases sitting between them. TCR beta libraries were prepared from cDNA with unique molecular identifiers. Each CDR3 protein gets one entry after TCRdb re-called the PCR reads with MiXCR. The data contain about 800,000 distinct CDR3 sequences, approximately 30% of them singletons. The source of this sequence is a girl aged 10-17 years with multiple sclerosis. The V and J genes are TRBV6-5 and TRBJ2-1; tentative D call: TRBD2 (5 bases). The sample was blood. As DNA, the CDR3 is TGTGCCAGCAGTCCGGTTGGCGCAACGGGATCCAATGAGCAGTTCTTC. As protein: CASSPVGATGSNEQFF.